This T cell receptor beta chain was obtained from a study of blood T cell repertoires in COVID-19 (TCRdb year 2020). In the study overall: Samples covering the acute and convalescent phases of COVID-19 were provided by collaborators in the United States, Italy and Spain. The material from the prospective study consisted of cDNA or gDNA derived from T cells, B-cell-depleted T cells, or PBMCs. The dataset comprised deeply sampled blood TCRbeta repertoires from subjects exposed to, actively infected with, or recovered from COVID-19. The repertoires were released in a freely available public database intended as a resource for research on the immune response to SARS-CoV-2. Samples came from the ongoing ImmuneRACE study (first 160 participants) plus 1,254 subjects from 6 global collaborators. A de-identified subject ID, COVID-19 status, age in years and sex were almost always included in the sample metadata. HLA class I and class II types, where available, came from metadata supplied by the sample provider rather than from assay-based typing.

The investigation overall reported the following: Clinical and demographic metadata were provided uncurated, with the amount varying by source and participant.

Taken from cysteine to phenylalanine, the CDR3 has 13 residues. Of the read, only the CDR3 DNA is kept; its 39 bases are in frame from base 1. CDR1 is given as SGDLS and CDR2 as YYNGEE, both from the germline V gene. The germline ends are 6 bases apart after V is trimmed by 0 bases and J by 5 bases. TCRbeta CDR3 regions were amplified from genomic DNA by means of the immunoSEQ Assay, a bias-controlled multiplex PCR. The source study handled its data this way. The number of nucleated cells in each sample was estimated from the amplification of reference gene primers within the assay. Sequence reads were collapsed and filtered to measure the absolute abundance of every unique TCRbeta CDR3 rearrangement. For each sample, productive Simpson clonality was calculated by taking the square root of Simpson's diversity index across productive rearrangements. Not all clones reach the TCRdb copy of this immuneACCESS table, which keeps in-frame sequences only. Checked studies attribute under half of the gap to unresolved V genes and leave the rest unexplained. V and J calls and clone size come straight from that table; D and trimming were deduced from the DNA. This sample is represented by around 60,000 clones; 70% to 90% of them were singletons. The ten largest clones add up to 0.9% to 1.5% of the sample.

Each collaborating institution followed its own protocols to collect whole blood in K2EDTA tubes. Collaborator samples were shipped for TCRbeta analysis as frozen whole blood, isolated PBMCs, or DNA extracted from either sample type. Points on this clone: No antigen is known for it. Per-base qualities were not stored, and no clone one base away is much larger.

The chain employs TRBV9 and TRBJ2-1, with no confidently assigned D gene. This receptor was identified in a man in his forties or fifties with acute or convalescent COVID-19. The sequenced sample was peripheral blood. The CDR3 reads as follows: CASSVGPNNEQFF. The bases are TGTGCCAGCAGCGTAGGGCCCAACAATGAGCAGTTCTTC.